This is a list of T cell receptor beta chains from one sample in a study of blood T cell repertoires in COVID-19. Clones were read by immunoSEQ multiplex PCR, and TCRdb kept only the in-frame ones, dropping some. The sample holds about 150,000 clones, roughly nine tenths seen once. Source material: peripheral blood. These receptors all come from a woman aged 40 to 50 with acute or convalescent COVID-19. Both conserved end residues are part of each CDR3. The order of the fields is clone size, D gene, V gene, J gene, CDR3 protein, CDR3 DNA. D genes are given only for firm matches. Clone size is shown for a subset of rows, as once, few, many or a class of expanded clone.

clone size: -; D gene: -; V gene: TRBV9; J gene: TRBJ2-7; CDR3 protein: CASSVESAGYEQYF; CDR3 DNA: TGTGCCAGCAGCGTAGAGAGCGCTGGGTACGAGCAGTACTTC
clone size: -; D gene: -; V gene: TRBV19; J gene: TRBJ2-2; CDR3 protein: CASTPGPNTGELFF; CDR3 DNA: TGTGCCAGTACCCCAGGGCCGAACACCGGGGAGCTGTTTTTT
clone size: -; D gene: -; V gene: TRBV28; J gene: TRBJ2-7; CDR3 protein: CASSLGGSYEQYF; CDR3 DNA: TGTGCCAGCAGCCTGGGGGGCTCCTACGAGCAGTACTTC
clone size: -; D gene: -; V gene: TRBV3-1/TRBV3-2; J gene: TRBJ2-5; CDR3 protein: CASSQDNGSQETQYF; CDR3 DNA: TGTGCCAGCAGCCAAGATAACGGTTCTCAAGAGACCCAGTACTTC
clone size: -; D gene: -; V gene: TRBV11-1; J gene: TRBJ2-2; CDR3 protein: CASSRQVLNTGELFF; CDR3 DNA: TGTGCCAGCAGCCGACAGGTCTTGAACACCGGGGAGCTGTTTTTT
clone size: -; D gene: -; V gene: TRBV4-1; J gene: TRBJ1-2; CDR3 protein: CASSQDATAYGYTF; CDR3 DNA: TGCGCCAGCAGCCAAGACGCGACAGCTTATGGCTACACCTTC
clone size: -; D gene: -; V gene: TRBV11-3; J gene: TRBJ2-1; CDR3 protein: CASSSIADEQFF; CDR3 DNA: TGTGCCAGCAGCTCGATAGCAGATGAGCAGTTCTTC
clone size: once; D gene: -; V gene: TRBV23-1; J gene: TRBJ2-2; CDR3 protein: CASSPPTGELFF; CDR3 DNA: TGCGCCAGCAGTCCTCCGACCGGGGAGCTGTTTTTT
clone size: few; D gene: TRBD1; V gene: TRBV28; J gene: TRBJ2-2; CDR3 protein: CASSYRGQDGELFF; CDR3 DNA: TGTGCCAGCTCATACAGGGGGCAAGACGGGGAGCTGTTTTTT
clone size: -; D gene: TRBD1; V gene: TRBV19; J gene: TRBJ2-3; CDR3 protein: CASRTGGVRTDTQYF; CDR3 DNA: TGTGCCAGCAGGACAGGGGGGGTCCGCACAGATACGCAGTATTTT
clone size: once; D gene: -; V gene: TRBV4-2; J gene: TRBJ2-3; CDR3 protein: CASSQAPGADTQYF; CDR3 DNA: TGTGCCAGCAGCCAAGCCCCGGGGGCAGATACGCAGTATTTT
clone size: -; D gene: -; V gene: TRBV4-1; J gene: TRBJ2-5; CDR3 protein: CASSQDLPYQETQYF; CDR3 DNA: TGCGCCAGCAGCCAAGATCTACCGTACCAAGAGACCCAGTACTTC
clone size: -; D gene: -; V gene: TRBV1; J gene: TRBJ1-2; CDR3 protein: CTSSQPGTTPQNNYGYTF; CDR3 DNA: TGCACCAGCAGCCAACCCGGGACAACGCCACAAAACAACTATGGCTACACCTTC
clone size: -; D gene: TRBD2; V gene: TRBV3-1/TRBV3-2; J gene: TRBJ2-1; CDR3 protein: CASSIIAGQTGDEQFF; CDR3 DNA: TGTGCCAGCAGCATCATAGCGGGTCAGACTGGGGATGAGCAGTTCTTC
clone size: -; D gene: TRBD2; V gene: TRBV5-1; J gene: TRBJ2-2; CDR3 protein: CASTVTGRGGELFF; CDR3 DNA: TGCGCCAGCACGGTTACCGGGAGGGGCGGGGAGCTGTTTTTT
clone size: -; D gene: TRBD1; V gene: TRBV5-8; J gene: TRBJ2-7; CDR3 protein: CASSAIWTGTPYEQYF; CDR3 DNA: TGTGCCAGCAGCGCGATATGGACAGGGACCCCCTACGAGCAGTACTTC
clone size: once; D gene: TRBD1; V gene: TRBV7-9; J gene: TRBJ1-2; CDR3 protein: CASSLTTGGGYGYTF; CDR3 DNA: TGTGCCAGCAGCTTAACGACAGGGGGCGGCTATGGCTACACCTTC
clone size: -; D gene: TRBD1; V gene: TRBV5-4; J gene: TRBJ2-6; CDR3 protein: CASSQTGTPSGANVLTF; CDR3 DNA: TGTGCCAGCAGCCAGACAGGGACCCCCTCTGGGGCCAACGTCCTGACTTTC
clone size: -; D gene: TRBD2; V gene: TRBV30; J gene: TRBJ2-7; CDR3 protein: CAWSEILAETYEQYF; CDR3 DNA: TGTGCCTGGAGTGAGATCCTAGCGGAGACCTACGAGCAGTACTTC